One TCR beta chain is described in this entry. The antigen is unknown. The sample originates from a study of PD-L1 blockade in urothelial cancer. Overall study context: Blood was subjected to analysis at 3 weeks (second dose) and 6 weeks following treatment start.

Study-level results: Better survival was predicted by below-median pretreatment blood TCR clonality. Enhanced expansion of tumor-associated blood clones at 3 weeks characterized durable-benefit patients.

Time point specified: pretreatment peripheral blood. Patients had urothelial carcinoma that was locally advanced or metastatic. This CDR3 comprises 13 residues. The V and J ends lost 5 bases and 6 bases respectively, with 14 bases between them. The germline V gene encodes CDR1 LNHDA and CDR2 SQIVND (reference sequence). Measured with immunoSEQ multiplex PCR; TCRdb has only the in-frame clones, and not every one. This table holds around 57,000 clones, approximately 75% found once. The chain carries TRBV19 and TRBJ2-7; possible D gene TRBD1, 5 bases. The receptor's source is a man between 65 and 85 years old with urothelial cancer. The starting material was PBMCs, obtained around atezolizumab (anti-PD-L1) treatment. The CDR3 nucleotides read TGTGCCAGTAGTCAGGGAATTACAGGCGAGCAGTACTTC. This sequence encodes CASSQGITGEQYF.